This T cell receptor beta chain was identified in a study of blood T cell repertoires in COVID-19 (dated by TCRdb to the early 2020s). For the wider study: Samples covering the acute and convalescent phases of COVID-19 were provided by collaborators in the United States, Italy and Spain. The prospective study material was composed of cDNA or gDNA derived from T cells, B-cell-depleted T cells, or PBMCs. Subjects who had been exposed to COVID-19, were actively infected with it, or had recovered from it provided the deeply sampled blood TCRbeta repertoires that made up the dataset. The repertoires were released in a freely available public database intended as a resource for research on the immune response to SARS-CoV-2. Samples came from the ongoing ImmuneRACE study (first 160 participants) plus 1,254 subjects from 6 global collaborators. The sample metadata nearly always contained a de-identified subject ID, COVID-19 status, age in years and sex. Where available, HLA class I and class II types were obtained from metadata supplied by the sample provider rather than from assay-based typing. Study-wide findings and limitations: The amount of clinical and demographic metadata varied by source and participant and was provided uncurated.

From the germline V gene, CDR1 is SGHRS and CDR2 is YFSETQ. Relative to germline, V is 2 bases shorter and J is 0 bases shorter, with 18 bases between their ends. The CDR3 starts with the cysteine, ends with the phenylalanine, and has 17 residues. Just the 51-base CDR3 DNA is kept, in frame starting at base 1. This clone appeared a few times. The antigen this receptor binds is unknown. Base quality data are lacking; no much larger clone is found one base away. Enrolling through a virtual design, the prospective study's participants ranged in age from roughly 18 to 89 years and lived across 24 United States geographic areas. In the prospective study, participants were assigned to cohorts based on the clinical history participants reported in a screening survey and a study questionnaire. Recovered participants in ImmuneRACE Cohort 3 were defined as having two consecutive negative NP/OP PCR tests, clearance from a healthcare professional, or resolution of symptoms. Mobile phlebotomists in the prospective study collected whole blood, serum and a nasopharyngeal or oropharyngeal swab from every participant. Over a 2-month period, participants in the prospective study had the option of providing additional blood draws and questionnaires. Before DNA extraction, blood samples from the prospective study were shipped at room temperature or frozen.

The immunoSEQ Assay, a bias-controlled multiplex PCR, was used to amplify TCRbeta CDR3 regions from genomic DNA. Turning to the authors' computational methods: Within the assay, amplification of reference gene primers was used to estimate how many nucleated cells each sample contained. Sequence reads were collapsed and filtered to measure the absolute abundance of every unique TCRbeta CDR3 rearrangement. For each sample, productive Simpson clonality was calculated as the square root of Simpson's diversity index over productive rearrangements. TCRdb's version of the immuneACCESS table is confined to in-frame rearrangements and falls short of the full clone set. An unresolved V gene accounts for under half of the shortfall where checked; the remainder is of unknown origin. The V and J calls and clone size come from that table; D and trimming were worked out from the DNA. Here the sample has 300,000 to 400,000 clones; 85% to 90% occur a single time. The ten largest clones represent roughly 1% of the sample.

The TCR originated in a man aged 18 to 29 who had recovered from COVID-19. Sequenced material: PBMCs or T cells enriched from blood (not recorded which). This chain is built from TRBV5-1 and TRBJ2-7; perhaps TRBD2 is the D gene, with 6 bases matching. The nucleotide sequence is given as TGCGCCAGCAGCTTTACCGGCACGGGACTCCGCTCCTACGAGCAGTACTTC. This is translated as CASSFTGTGLRSYEQYF.